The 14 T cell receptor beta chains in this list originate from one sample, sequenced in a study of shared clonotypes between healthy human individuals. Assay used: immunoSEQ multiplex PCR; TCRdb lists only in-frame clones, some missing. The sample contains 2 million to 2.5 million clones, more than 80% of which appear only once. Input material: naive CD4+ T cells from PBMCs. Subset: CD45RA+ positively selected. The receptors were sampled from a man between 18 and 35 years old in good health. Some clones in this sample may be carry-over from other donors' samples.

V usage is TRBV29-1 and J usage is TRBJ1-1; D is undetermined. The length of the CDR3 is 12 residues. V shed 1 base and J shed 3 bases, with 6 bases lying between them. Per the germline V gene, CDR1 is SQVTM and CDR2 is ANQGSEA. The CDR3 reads CSVEVRDTEAFF. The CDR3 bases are TGCAGCGTTGAAGTAAGGGACACTGAAGCTTTCTTT. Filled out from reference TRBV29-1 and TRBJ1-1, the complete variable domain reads SAVISQKPSRDICQRGTSLTIQCQVDSQVTMMFWYRQQPGQSLTLIATANQGSEATYESGFVIDKFPISRPNLTFSTLTVSNMSPEDSSIYLCSVEVRDTEAFFGQGTRLTVV.

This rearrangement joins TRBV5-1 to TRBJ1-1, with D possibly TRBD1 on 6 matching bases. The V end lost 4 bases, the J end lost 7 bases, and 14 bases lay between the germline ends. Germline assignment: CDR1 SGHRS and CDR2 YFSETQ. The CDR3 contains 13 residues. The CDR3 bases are TGCGCCAGCAGCCCCGGGGGGCTAGATGAAGCTTTCTTT. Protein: CASSPGGLDEAFF. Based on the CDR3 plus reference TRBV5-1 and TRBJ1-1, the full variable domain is KAGVTQTPRYLIKTRGQQVTLSCSPISGHRSVSWYQQTPGQGLQFLFEYFSETQRNKGNFPGRFSGRQFSNSRSEMNVSTLELGDSALYLCASSPGGLDEAFFGQGTRLTVV.

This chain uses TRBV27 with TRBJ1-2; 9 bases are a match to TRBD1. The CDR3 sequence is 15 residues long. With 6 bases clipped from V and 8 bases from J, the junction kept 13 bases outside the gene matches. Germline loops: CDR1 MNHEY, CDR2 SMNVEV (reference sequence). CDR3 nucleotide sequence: TGTGCCAGCAGATTCGATCGGACAGGGGACGACGGCTACACCTTC. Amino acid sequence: CASRFDRTGDDGYTF.

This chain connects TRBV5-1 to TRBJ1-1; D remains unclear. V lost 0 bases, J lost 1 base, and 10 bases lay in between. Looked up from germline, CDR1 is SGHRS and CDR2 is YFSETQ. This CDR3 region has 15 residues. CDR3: CASSLGGGPNTEAFF. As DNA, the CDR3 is TGCGCCAGCAGCTTGGGAGGAGGGCCGAACACTGAAGCTTTCTTT.

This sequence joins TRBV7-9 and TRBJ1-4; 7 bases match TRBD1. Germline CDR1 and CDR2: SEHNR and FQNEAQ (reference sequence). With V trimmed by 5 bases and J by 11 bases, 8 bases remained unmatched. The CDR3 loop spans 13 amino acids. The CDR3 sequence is CASSPLTGRKLFF. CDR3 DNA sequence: TGTGCCAGCAGCCCCTTGACAGGGAGGAAACTGTTTTTT.

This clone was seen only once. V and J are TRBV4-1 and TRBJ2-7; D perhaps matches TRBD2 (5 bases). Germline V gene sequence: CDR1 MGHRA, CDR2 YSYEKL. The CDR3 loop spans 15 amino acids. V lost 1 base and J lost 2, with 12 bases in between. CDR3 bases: TGCGCCAGCAGCCAAGTTCCGGGGTCCGCCTACGAGCAGTACTTC. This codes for CASSQVPGSAYEQYF.

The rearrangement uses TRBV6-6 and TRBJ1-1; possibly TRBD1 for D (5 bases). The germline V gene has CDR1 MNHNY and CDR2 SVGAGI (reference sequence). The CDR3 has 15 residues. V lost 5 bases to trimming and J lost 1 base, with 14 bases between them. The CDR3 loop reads CASSQGVGSNTEAFF. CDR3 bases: TGTGCCAGCAGTCAGGGAGTAGGGTCGAACACTGAAGCTTTCTTT.

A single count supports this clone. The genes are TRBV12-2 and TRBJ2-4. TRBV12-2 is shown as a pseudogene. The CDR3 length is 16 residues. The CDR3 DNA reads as TGTGCAAGTCGCTTAGGGCGACGGTTAGCCAAAAACATTCAGTACTTC. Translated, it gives CASRLGRRLAKNIQYF.

CDR3 sequence (DNA): TGTGCCACCAGCAGAGATCAAGACAGGGGAAACATTCAGTACTTC. This translates into CATSRDQDRGNIQYF. The chain combines TRBV15 with TRBJ2-4; 8 bases are a match to TRBD1. V gave up 0 bases and J gave up 6 bases; unmatched junction bases: 4. There are 15 residues in the CDR3. Germline V gene sequence: CDR1 LNHNV, CDR2 YYDKDF (reference sequence).

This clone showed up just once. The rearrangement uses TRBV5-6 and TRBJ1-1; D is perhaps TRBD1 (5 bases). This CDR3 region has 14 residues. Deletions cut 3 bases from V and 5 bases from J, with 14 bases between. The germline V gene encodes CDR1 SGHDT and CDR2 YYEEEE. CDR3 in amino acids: CASSWGDPTTEAFF. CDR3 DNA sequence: TGTGCCAGCAGCTGGGGGGACCCTACGACTGAAGCTTTCTTT.

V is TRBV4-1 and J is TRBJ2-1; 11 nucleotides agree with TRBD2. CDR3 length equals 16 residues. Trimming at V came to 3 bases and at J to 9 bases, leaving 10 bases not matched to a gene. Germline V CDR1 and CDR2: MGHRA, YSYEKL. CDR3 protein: CASSHKLAGVVTEQFF. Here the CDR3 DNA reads TGCGCCAGCAGCCACAAACTAGCGGGAGTTGTCACTGAGCAGTTCTTC.

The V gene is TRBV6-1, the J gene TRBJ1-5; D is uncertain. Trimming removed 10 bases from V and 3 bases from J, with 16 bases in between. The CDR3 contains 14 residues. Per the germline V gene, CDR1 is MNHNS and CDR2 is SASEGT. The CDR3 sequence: CATGGWWNNQPQHF. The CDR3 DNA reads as TGTGCCACCGGTGGGTGGTGGAACAATCAGCCCCAGCATTTT.

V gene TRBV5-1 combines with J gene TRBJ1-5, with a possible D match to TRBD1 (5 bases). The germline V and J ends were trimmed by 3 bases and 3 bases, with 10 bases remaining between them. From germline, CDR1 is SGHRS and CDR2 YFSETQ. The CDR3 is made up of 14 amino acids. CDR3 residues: CASSSGGDNQPQHF. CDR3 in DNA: TGCGCCAGCAGCTCAGGAGGGGACAATCAGCCCCAGCATTTT.

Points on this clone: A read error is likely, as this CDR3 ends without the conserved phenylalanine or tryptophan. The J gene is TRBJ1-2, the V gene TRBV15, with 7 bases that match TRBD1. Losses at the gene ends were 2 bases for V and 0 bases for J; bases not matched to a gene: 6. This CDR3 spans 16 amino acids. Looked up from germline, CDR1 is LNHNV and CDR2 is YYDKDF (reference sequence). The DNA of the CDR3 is TGTGCCACCAGCAGAATTCACAGGGGCTCTAACTATGGCTACACCCTC. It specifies CATSRIHRGSNYGYTL.